This T cell receptor beta chain is drawn from a study of blood T cell repertoires in COVID-19. Profiled with immunoSEQ multiplex PCR; TCRdb holds only in-frame clones, not every one. The sample lists about 110,000 clones; about 85% were seen once. V was pared by 7 bases and J by 7 bases, with 20 bases between. The CDR3 extends over 14 amino acids. Germline lookup yields CDR1 MNHNY and CDR2 SVGAGI (reference sequence). The source material was peripheral blood. This receptor was obtained from a woman aged 55-69 years with COVID-19, enrolled during active disease. The chain employs TRBV6-6 and TRBJ2-7, with D possibly matching TRBD2 (5 bases). DNA of the CDR3: TGTGCCAGCATGGCGGGCAACGCCGGCGGTGAGCAGTACTTC. Translated: CASMAGNAGGEQYF.